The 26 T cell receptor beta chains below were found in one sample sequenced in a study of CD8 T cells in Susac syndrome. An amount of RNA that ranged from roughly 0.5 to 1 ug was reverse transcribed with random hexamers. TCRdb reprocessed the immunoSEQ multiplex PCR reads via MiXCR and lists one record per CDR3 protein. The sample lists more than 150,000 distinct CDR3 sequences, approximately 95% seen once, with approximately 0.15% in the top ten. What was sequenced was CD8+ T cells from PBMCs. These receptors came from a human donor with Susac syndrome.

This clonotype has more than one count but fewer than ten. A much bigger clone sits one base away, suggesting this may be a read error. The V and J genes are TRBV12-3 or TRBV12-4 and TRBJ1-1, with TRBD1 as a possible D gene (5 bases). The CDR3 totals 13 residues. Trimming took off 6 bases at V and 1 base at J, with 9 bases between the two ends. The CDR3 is CASSWGGNTEAFF. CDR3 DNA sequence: TGTGCCAGCAGCTGGGGGGGGAACACTGAAGCTTTCTTT.

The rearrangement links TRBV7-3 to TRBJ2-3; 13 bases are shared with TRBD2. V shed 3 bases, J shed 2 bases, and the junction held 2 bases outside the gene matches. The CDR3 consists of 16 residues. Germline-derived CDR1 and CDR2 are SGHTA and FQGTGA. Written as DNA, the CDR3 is TGTGCCAGCAGCTTGACTAGCGGGGGGAACACAGATACGCAGTATTTT. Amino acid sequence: CASSLTSGGNTDTQYF.

The CDR3 DNA is TGTGCCAGCAGCGTAGCCACAGGGCCCACCTATAATTCACCCCTCCACTTT. Its translation is CASSVATGPTYNSPLHF. The rearrangement joins TRBV9 to TRBJ1-6, with D perhaps matching TRBD1 (6 bases). Trimming pared 0 bases from V and 2 bases from J, leaving 12 bases between. Looked up from germline, CDR1 is SGDLS and CDR2 is YYNGEE. The CDR3 covers 17 residues.

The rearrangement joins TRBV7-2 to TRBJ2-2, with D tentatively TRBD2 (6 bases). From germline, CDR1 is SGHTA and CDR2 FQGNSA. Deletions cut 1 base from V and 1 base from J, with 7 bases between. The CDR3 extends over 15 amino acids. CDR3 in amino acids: CASSLEAGNTGELFF. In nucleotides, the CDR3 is TGTGCCAGCAGCTTAGAAGCGGGGAACACCGGGGAGCTGTTTTTT.

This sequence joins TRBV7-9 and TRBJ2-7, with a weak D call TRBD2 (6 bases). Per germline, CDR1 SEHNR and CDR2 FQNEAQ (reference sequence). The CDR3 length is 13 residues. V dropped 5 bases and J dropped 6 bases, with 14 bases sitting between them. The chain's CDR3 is CASSSRERLEQYF. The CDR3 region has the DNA TGTGCCAGCAGCAGCCGGGAGAGGCTCGAGCAGTACTTC.

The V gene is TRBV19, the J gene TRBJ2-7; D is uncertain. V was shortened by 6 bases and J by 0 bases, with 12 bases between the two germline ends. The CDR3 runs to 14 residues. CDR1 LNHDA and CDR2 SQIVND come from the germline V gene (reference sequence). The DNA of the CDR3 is TGTGCCAGTAGCTTCGACCTCAGCTCCTACGAGCAGTACTTC. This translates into CASSFDLSSYEQYF. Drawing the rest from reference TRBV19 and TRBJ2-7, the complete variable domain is DGGITQSPKYLFRKEGQNVTLSCEQNLNHDAMYWYRQDPGQGLRLIYYSQIVNDFQKGDIAEGYSVSREKKESFPLTVTSAQKNPTAFYLCASSFDLSSYEQYFGPGTRLTVT.

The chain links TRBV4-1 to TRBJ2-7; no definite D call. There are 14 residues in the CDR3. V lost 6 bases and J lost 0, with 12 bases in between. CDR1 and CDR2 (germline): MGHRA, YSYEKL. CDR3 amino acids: CASRHTISSYEQYF. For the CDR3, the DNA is TGCGCCAGCAGGCACACTATAAGCTCCTACGAGCAGTACTTC.

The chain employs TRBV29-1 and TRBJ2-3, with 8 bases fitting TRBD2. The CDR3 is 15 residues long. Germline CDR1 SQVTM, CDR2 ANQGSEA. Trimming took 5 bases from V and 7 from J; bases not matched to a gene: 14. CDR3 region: CSVSLAGPDTHTQYF. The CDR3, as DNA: TGCAGCGTTAGTCTAGCGGGCCCCGATACCCATACGCAGTATTTT.

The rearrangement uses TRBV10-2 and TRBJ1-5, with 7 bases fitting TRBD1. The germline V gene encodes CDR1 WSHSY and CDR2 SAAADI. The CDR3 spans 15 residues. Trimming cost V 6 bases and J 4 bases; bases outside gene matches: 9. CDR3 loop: CASRGGTDSNQPQHF. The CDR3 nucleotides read TGCGCCAGCAGAGGGGGGACAGATTCTAATCAGCCCCAGCATTTT.

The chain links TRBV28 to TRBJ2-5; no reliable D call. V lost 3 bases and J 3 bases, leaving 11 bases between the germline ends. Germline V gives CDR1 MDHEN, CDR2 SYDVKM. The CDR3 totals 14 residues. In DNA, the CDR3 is TGTGCCAGCAGTTTTGTTGGAACTGAAGAGACCCAGTACTTC. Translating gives CASSFVGTEETQYF. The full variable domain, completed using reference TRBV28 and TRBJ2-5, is DVKVTQSSRYLVKRTGEKVFLECVQDMDHENMFWYRQDPGLGLRLIYFSYDVKMKEKGDIPEGYSVSREKKERFSLILESASTNQTSMYLCASSFVGTEETQYFGPGTRLLVL.

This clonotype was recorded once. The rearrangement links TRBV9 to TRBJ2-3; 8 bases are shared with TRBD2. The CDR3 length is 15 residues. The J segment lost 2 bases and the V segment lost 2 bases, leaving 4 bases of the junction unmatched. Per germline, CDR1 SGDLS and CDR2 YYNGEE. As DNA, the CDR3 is TGTGCCAGCAGCGTGAGCGGGGGACCCACAGATACGCAGTATTTT. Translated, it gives CASSVSGGPTDTQYF. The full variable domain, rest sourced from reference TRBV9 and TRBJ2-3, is DSGVTQTPKHLITATGQRVTLRCSPRSGDLSVYWYQQSLDQGLQFLIQYYNGEERAKGNILERFSAQQFPDLHSELNLSSLELGDSALYFCASSVSGGPTDTQYFGPGTRLTVL.

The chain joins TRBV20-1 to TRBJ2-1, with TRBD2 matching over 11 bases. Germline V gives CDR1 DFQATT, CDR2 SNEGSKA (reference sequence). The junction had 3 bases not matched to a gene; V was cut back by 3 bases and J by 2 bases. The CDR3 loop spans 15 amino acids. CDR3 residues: CSARLAGGAYNEQFF. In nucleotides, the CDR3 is TGCAGTGCTAGGCTAGCGGGAGGTGCCTACAATGAGCAGTTCTTC.

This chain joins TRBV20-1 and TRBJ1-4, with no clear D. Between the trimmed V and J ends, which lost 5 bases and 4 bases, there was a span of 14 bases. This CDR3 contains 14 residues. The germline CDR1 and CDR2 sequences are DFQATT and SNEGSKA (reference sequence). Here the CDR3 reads CSAGKAQINEKLFF. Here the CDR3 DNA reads TGCAGTGCTGGAAAGGCACAGATTAATGAAAAACTGTTTTTT.

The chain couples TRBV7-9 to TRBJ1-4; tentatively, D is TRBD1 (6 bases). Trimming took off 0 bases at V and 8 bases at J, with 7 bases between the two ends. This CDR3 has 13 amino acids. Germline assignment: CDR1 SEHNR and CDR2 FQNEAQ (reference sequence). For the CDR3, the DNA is TGTGCCAGCAGCTTAGCGGACAGCGAAAAACTGTTTTTT. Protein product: CASSLADSEKLFF.

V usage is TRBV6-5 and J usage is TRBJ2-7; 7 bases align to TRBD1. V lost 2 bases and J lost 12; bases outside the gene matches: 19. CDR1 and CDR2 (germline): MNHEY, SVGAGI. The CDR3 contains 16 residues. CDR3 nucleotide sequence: TGTGCCAGCAGTTACGGTCATTGGAAGGGACAGTACTCGCCGTACTTC. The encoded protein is CASSYGHWKGQYSPYF.

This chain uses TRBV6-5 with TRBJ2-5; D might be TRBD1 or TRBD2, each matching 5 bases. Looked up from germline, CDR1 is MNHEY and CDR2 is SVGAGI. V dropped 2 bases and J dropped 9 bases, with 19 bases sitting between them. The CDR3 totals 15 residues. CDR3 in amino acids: CASSYGVGIEGPQYF. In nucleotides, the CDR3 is TGTGCCAGCAGTTACGGCGTGGGGATAGAGGGGCCCCAGTACTTC.

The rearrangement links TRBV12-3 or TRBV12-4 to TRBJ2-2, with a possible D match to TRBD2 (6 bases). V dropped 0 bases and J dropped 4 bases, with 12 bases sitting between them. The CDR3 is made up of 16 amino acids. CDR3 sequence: CASSLASEAGTGELFF. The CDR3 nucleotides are TGTGCCAGCAGTTTAGCCTCCGAAGCGGGCACCGGGGAGCTGTTTTTT.

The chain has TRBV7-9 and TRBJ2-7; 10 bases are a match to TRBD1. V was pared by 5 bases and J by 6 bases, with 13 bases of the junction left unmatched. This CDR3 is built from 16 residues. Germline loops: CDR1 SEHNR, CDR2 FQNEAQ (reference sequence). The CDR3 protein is CASSHFRDRGFAEQYF. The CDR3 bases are TGTGCCAGCAGCCATTTCCGGGACAGGGGTTTCGCCGAGCAGTACTTC. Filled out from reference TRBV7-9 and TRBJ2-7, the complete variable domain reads DTGVSQNPRHKITKRGQNVTFRCDPISEHNRLYWYRQTLGQGPEFLTYFQNEAQLEKSRLLSDRFSAERPKGSFSTLEIQRTEQGDSAMYLCASSHFRDRGFAEQYFGPGTRLTVT.

CDR3 loop: CASSEPLAGALTGELFF. DNA of the CDR3: TGTGCCAGCAGTGAACCCCTAGCGGGGGCGCTCACCGGGGAGCTGTTTTTT. The V gene is TRBV25-1, the J gene TRBJ2-2; 10 nucleotides match TRBD2. The CDR3 is made up of 17 amino acids. Germline V gives CDR1 MGHDK, CDR2 SYGVNS. The J segment lost 4 bases and the V segment lost 2 bases, leaving 7 bases of the junction unmatched.

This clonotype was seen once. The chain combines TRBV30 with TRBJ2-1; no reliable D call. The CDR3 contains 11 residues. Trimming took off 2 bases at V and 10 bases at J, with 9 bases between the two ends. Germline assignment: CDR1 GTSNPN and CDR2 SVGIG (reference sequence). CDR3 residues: CAWSSVREQFF. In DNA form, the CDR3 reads TGTGCCTGGAGTTCCGTCAGAGAGCAGTTCTTC. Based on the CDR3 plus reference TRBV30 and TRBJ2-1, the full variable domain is SQTIHQWPATLVQPVGSPLSLECTVEGTSNPNLYWYRQAAGRGLQLLFYSVGIGQISSEVPQNLSASRPQDRQFILSSKKLLLSDSGFYLCAWSSVREQFFGPGTRLTVL.

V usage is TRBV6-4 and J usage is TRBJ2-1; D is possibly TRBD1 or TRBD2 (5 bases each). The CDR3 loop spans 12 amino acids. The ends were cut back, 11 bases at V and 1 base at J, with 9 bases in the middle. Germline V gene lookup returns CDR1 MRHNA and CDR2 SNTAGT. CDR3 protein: CAGGYSYNEQFF. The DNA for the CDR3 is TGTGCCGGGGGATATTCCTACAATGAGCAGTTCTTC.

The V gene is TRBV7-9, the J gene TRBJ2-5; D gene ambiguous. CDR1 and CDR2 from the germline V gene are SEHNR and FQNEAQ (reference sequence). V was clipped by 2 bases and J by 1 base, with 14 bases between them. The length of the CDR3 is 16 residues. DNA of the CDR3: TGTGCCAGCAGCTTATTGTCTTCGGCGGTCCAAGAGACCCAGTACTTC. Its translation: CASSLLSSAVQETQYF.

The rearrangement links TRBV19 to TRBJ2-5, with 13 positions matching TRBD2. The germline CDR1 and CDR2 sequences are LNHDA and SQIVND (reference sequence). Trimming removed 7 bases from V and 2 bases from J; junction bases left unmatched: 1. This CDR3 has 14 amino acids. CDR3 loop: CASTTSGGQETQYF. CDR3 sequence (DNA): TGTGCCAGTACGACTAGCGGGGGGCAAGAGACCCAGTACTTC.

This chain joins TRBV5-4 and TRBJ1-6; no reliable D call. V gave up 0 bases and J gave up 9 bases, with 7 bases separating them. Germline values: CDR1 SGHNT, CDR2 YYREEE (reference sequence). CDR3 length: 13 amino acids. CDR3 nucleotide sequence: TGTGCCAGCAGCTTGGAAGGTAGTTCACCCCTCCACTTT. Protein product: CASSLEGSSPLHF.

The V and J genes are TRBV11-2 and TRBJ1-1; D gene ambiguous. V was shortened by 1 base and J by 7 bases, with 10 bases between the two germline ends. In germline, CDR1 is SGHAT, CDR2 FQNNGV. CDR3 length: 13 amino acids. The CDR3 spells CASSLATENEAFF. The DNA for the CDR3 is TGTGCCAGCAGCTTAGCCACCGAGAATGAAGCTTTCTTT.

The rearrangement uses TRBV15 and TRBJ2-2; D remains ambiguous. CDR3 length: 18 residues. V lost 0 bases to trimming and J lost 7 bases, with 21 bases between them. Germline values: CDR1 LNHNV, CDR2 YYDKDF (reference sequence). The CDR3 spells CATSRESVRSFVGGELFF. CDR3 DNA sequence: TGTGCCACCAGCAGAGAAAGCGTCAGGTCATTCGTTGGCGGGGAGCTGTTTTTT.